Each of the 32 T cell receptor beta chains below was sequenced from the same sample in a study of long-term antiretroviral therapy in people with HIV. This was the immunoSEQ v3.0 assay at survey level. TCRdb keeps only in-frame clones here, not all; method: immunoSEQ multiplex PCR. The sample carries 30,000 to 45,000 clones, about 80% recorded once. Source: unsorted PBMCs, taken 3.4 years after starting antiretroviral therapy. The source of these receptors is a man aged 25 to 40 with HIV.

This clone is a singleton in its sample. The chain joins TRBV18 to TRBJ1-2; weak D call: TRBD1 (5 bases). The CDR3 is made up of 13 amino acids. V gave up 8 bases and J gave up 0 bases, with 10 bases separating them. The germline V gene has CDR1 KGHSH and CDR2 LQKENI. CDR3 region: CASMGRANYGYTF. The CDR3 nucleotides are TGTGCCAGCATGGGACGGGCTAACTATGGCTACACCTTC.

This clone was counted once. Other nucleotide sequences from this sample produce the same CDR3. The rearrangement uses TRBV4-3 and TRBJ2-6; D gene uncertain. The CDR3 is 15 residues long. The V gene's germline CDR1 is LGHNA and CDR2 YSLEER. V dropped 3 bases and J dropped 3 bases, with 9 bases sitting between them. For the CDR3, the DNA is TGCGCCAGCAGCCAGGGTATAAGTGGGGCCAACGTCCTGACTTTC. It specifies CASSQGISGANVLTF.

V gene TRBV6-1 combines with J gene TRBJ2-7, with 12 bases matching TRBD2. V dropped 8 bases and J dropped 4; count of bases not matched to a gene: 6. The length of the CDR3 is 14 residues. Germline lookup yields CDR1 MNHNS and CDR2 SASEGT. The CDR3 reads CASSLAGGPYEQYF. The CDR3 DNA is TGTGCCAGCTCGCTAGCGGGAGGGCCATACGAGCAGTACTTC.

In DNA form, the CDR3 reads TGCGCCAGCAGCTTGGGGGACATCCAAGAGACCCAGTACTTC. Its translation: CASSLGDIQETQYF. The rearrangement links TRBV5-1 to TRBJ2-5; tentative D call: TRBD1 (6 bases). The CDR3 contains 14 residues. Germline V lookup: CDR1 SGHRS, CDR2 YFSETQ. V shed 0 bases and J shed 1 base, with 7 bases lying between them. Looking up the rest from reference TRBV5-1 and TRBJ2-5 gives the full variable domain: KAGVTQTPRYLIKTRGQQVTLSCSPISGHRSVSWYQQTPGQGLQFLFEYFSETQRNKGNFPGRFSGRQFSNSRSEMNVSTLELGDSALYLCASSLGDIQETQYFGPGTRLLVL.

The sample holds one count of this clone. CDR3 amino acids: CSVSIGTGNTEAFF. DNA for the CDR3: TGCAGCGTTTCAATAGGGACAGGGAACACTGAAGCTTTCTTT. The chain carries TRBV29-1 and TRBJ1-1; TRBD1 agrees at 8 bases. CDR3 size: 14 residues. V trimming: 5 bases; J trimming: 1 base; junction bases outside the gene matches: 6. The V gene's germline CDR1 is SQVTM and CDR2 ANQGSEA.

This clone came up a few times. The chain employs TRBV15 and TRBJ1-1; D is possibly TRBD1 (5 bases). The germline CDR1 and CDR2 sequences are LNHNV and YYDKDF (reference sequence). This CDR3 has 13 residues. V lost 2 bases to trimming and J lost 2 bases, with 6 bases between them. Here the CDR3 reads CATSRQGNTEAFF. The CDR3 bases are TGTGCCACCAGCAGACAGGGAAACACTGAAGCTTTCTTT. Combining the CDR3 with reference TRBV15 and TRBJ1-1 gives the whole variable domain DAMVIQNPRYQVTQFGKPVTLSCSQTLNHNVMYWYQQKSSQAPKLLFHYYDKDFNNEADTPDNFQSRRPNTSFCFLDIRSPGLGDTAMYLCATSRQGNTEAFFGQGTRLTVV.

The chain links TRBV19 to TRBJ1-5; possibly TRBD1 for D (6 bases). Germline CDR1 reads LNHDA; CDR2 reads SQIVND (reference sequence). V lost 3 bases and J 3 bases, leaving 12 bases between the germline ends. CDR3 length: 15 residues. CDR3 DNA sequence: TGTGCCAGTAGTATTAAAGGGGGGTACAATCAGCCCCAGCATTTT. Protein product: CASSIKGGYNQPQHF.

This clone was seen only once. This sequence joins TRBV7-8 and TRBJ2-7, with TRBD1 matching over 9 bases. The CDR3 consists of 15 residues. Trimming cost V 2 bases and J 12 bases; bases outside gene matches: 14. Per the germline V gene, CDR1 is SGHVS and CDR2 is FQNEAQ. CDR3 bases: TGTGCCAGCAGCTTATCCGGGACAGGGACTGGGGGTGGGTACTTC. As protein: CASSLSGTGTGGGYF.

CDR3 sequence reads: CASSLVAANTGELFF. CDR3 bases: TGTGCCAGCAGCTTAGTGGCAGCTAACACCGGGGAGCTGTTTTTT. The chain carries TRBV7-2 and TRBJ2-2, with D unresolved. V gave up 1 base and J gave up 2 bases, with 8 bases separating them. The germline V gene has CDR1 SGHTA and CDR2 FQGNSA. This CDR3 spans 15 amino acids.

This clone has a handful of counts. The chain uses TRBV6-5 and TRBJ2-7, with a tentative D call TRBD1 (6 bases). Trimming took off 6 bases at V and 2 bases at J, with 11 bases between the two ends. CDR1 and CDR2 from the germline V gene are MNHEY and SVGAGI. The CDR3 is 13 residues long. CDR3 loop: CASSNRQAYEQYF. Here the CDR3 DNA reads TGTGCCAGCAGCAATCGACAGGCCTACGAGCAGTACTTC.

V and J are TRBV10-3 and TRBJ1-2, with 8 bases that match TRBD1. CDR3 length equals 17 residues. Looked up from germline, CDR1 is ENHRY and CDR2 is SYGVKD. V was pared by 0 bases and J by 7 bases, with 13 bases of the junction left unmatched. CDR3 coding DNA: TGTGCCATCAGTGAGTCCCGCGGGACAGGAGCCGTCTCTGGCTACACCTTC. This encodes CAISESRGTGAVSGYTF.

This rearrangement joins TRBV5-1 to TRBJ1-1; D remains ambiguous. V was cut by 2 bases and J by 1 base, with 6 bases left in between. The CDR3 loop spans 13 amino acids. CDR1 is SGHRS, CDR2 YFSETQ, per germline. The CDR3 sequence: CASSFGGNTEAFF. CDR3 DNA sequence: TGCGCCAGCAGCTTCGGAGGGAACACTGAAGCTTTCTTT.

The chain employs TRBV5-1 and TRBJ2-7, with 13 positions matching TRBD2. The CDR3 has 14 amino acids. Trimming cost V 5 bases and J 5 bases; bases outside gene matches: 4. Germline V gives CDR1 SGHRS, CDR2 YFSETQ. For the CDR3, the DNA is TGCGCCAGCAGGCTTACTAGCGGGAGGGACGAGCAGTACTTC. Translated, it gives CASRLTSGRDEQYF. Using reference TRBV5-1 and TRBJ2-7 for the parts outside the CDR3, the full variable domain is KAGVTQTPRYLIKTRGQQVTLSCSPISGHRSVSWYQQTPGQGLQFLFEYFSETQRNKGNFPGRFSGRQFSNSRSEMNVSTLELGDSALYLCASRLTSGRDEQYFGPGTRLTVT.

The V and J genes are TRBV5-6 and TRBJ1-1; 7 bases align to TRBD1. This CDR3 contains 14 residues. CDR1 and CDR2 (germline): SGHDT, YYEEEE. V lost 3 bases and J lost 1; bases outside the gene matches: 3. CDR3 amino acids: CASSYRGSNTEAFF. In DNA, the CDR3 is TGTGCCAGCAGCTACAGGGGTTCGAACACTGAAGCTTTCTTT.

The CDR3 sequence: CASSLGDRLIVNEKLFF. DNA for the CDR3: TGCGCCAGCAGCTTGGGGGACAGGCTCATCGTCAATGAAAAACTGTTTTTT. The chain combines TRBV5-1 with TRBJ1-4, with TRBD1 matching over 8 bases. The CDR3 extends over 17 amino acids. Losses at the gene ends were 0 bases for V and 5 bases for J; bases not matched to a gene: 9. Germline assignment: CDR1 SGHRS and CDR2 YFSETQ.

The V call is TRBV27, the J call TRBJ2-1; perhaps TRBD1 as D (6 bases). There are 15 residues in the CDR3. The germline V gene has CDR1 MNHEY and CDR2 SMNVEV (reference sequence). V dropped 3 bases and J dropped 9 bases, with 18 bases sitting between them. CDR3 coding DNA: TGTGCCAGCAGTTTGGGGACGAGCGGCAGGGGTGAGCAGTTCTTC. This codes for CASSLGTSGRGEQFF.

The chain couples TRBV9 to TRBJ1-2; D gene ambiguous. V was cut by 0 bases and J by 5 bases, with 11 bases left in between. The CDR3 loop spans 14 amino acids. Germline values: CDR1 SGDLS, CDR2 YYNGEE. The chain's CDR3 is CASSVGGSGYGYTF. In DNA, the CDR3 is TGTGCCAGCAGCGTAGGTGGGTCGGGGTATGGCTACACCTTC.

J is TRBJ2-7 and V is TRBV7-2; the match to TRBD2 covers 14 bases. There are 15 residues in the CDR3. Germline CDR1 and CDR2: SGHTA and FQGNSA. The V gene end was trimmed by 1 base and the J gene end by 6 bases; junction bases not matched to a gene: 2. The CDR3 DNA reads TGTGCCAGCAGCTTAGGACTAGCGGGAGGGGCCGAGCAGTACTTC. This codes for CASSLGLAGGAEQYF.

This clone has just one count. The CDR3 nucleotides are TGTGCCAGTAGTATAGTGGCAGGGGGTCGGCAGCCCCAGCATTTT. Translation gives CASSIVAGGRQPQHF. The rearrangement uses TRBV19 and TRBJ1-5, with 7 bases aligning to TRBD1. The CDR3 sequence is 15 residues long. V trimming: 1 base; J trimming: 7 bases; junction bases outside the gene matches: 7. In germline, CDR1 is LNHDA, CDR2 SQIVND (reference sequence).

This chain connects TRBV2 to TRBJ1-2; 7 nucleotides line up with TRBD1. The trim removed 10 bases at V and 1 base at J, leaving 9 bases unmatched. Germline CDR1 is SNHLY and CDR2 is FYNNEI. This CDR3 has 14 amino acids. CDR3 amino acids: CAISGQSLNYGYTF. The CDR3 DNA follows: TGTGCCATATCGGGACAGAGCCTTAACTATGGCTACACCTTC.

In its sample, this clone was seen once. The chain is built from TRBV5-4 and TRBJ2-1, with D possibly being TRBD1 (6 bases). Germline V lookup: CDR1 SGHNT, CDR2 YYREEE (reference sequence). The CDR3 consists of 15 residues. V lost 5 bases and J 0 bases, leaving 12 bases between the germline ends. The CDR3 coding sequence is TGTGCCAGCAGGGGGGCCCCGAGCTCCTACAATGAGCAGTTCTTC. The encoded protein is CASRGAPSSYNEQFF. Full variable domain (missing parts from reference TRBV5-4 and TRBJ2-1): ETGVTQSPTHLIKTRGQQVTLRCSSQSGHNTVSWYQQALGQGPQFIFQYYREEENGRGNFPPRFSGLQFPNYSSELNVNALELDDSALYLCASRGAPSSYNEQFFGPGTRLTVL.

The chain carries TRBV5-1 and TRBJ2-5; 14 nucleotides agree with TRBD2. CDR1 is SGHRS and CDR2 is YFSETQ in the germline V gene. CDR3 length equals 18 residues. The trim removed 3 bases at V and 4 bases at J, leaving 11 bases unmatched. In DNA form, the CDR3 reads TGCGCCAGCAGCTCACCGGGACTAGCGGGAGTGTGGGGAGAGACCCAGTACTTC. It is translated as CASSSPGLAGVWGETQYF.

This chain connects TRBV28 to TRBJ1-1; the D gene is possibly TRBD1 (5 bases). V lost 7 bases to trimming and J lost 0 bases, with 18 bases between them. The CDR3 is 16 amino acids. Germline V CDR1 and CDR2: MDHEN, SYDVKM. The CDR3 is CASTAAGRILNTEAFF. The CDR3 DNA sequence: TGTGCCAGCACCGCGGCAGGGCGCATCCTGAACACTGAAGCTTTCTTT.

This CDR3 is CASSFRAPHSYEQYF. The CDR3 nucleotides are TGTGCCAGCAGCTTCCGAGCGCCTCACTCCTACGAGCAGTACTTC. The chain has TRBV5-6 and TRBJ2-7; the D is unclear. V shed 2 bases and J shed 0 bases, with 12 bases lying between them. The CDR3 runs 15 residues. CDR1 SGHDT and CDR2 YYEEEE come from the germline V gene.

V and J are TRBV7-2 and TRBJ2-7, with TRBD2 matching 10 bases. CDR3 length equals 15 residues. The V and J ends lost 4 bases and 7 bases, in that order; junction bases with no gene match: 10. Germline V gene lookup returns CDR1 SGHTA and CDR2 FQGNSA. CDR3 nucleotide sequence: TGTGCCAGCAGCTCCCGGGGGGGACTAGCGATAGAGCAGTACTTC. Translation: CASSSRGGLAIEQYF.

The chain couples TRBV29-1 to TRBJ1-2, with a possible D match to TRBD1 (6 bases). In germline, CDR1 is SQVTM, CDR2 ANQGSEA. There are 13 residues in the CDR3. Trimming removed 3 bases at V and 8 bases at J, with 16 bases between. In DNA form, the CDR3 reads TGCAGCGTTGATGTTCAGGGGACTCGGGGCTACACCTTC. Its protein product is CSVDVQGTRGYTF.

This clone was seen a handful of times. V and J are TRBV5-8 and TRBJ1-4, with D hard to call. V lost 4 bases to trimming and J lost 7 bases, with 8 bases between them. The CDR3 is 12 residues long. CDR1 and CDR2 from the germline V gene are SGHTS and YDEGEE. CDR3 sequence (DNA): TGTGCCAGCAGCCCTACCTTTGAAAAACTGTTTTTT. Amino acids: CASSPTFEKLFF. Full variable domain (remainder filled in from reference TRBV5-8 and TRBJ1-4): EAGVTQSPTHLIKTRGQQATLRCSPISGHTSVYWYQQALGLGLQFLLWYDEGEERNRGNFPPRFSGRQFPNYSSELNVNALELEDSALYLCASSPTFEKLFFGSGTQLSVL.

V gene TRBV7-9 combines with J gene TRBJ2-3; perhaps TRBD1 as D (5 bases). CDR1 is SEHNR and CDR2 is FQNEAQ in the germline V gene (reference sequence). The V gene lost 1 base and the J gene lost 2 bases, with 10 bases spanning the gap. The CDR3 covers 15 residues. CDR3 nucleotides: TGTGCCAGCAGCTTAGTGGTGGGGCCCACAGATACGCAGTATTTT. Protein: CASSLVVGPTDTQYF.

CDR3 coding DNA: TGTGCCAGCACCTTGGTAGATGAGCAGTTCTTC. As protein: CASTLVDEQFF. The chain employs TRBV7-8 and TRBJ2-1; D is unresolved. The V and J ends lost 7 bases and 8 bases respectively, with 9 bases between them. The germline gives CDR1 SGHVS, CDR2 FQNEAQ. CDR3 length equals 11 residues. Looking up the rest from reference TRBV7-8 and TRBJ2-1 gives the full variable domain: GAGVSQSPRYKVAKRGQDVALRCDPISGHVSLFWYQQALGQGPEFLTYFQNEAQLDKSGLPSDRFFAERPEGSVSTLKIQRTQQEDSAVYLCASTLVDEQFFGPGTRLTVL.

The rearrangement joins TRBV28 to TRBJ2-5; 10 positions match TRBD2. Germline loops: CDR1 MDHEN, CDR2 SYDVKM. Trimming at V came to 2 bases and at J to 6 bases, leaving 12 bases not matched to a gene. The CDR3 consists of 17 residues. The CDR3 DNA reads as TGTGCCAGCAGTTTACTTGCTAGCGGGAGTTATTTTAAGACCCAGTACTTC. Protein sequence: CASSLLASGSYFKTQYF. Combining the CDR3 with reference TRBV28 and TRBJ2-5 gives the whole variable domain DVKVTQSSRYLVKRTGEKVFLECVQDMDHENMFWYRQDPGLGLRLIYFSYDVKMKEKGDIPEGYSVSREKKERFSLILESASTNQTSMYLCASSLLASGSYFKTQYFGPGTRLLVL.

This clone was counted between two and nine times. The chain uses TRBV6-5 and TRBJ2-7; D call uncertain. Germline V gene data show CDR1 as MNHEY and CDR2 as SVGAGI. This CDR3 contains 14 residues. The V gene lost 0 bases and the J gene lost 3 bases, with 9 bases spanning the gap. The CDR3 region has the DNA TGTGCCAGCAGTTACTCTTTTATGCACTACGAGCAGTACTTC. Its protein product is CASSYSFMHYEQYF.

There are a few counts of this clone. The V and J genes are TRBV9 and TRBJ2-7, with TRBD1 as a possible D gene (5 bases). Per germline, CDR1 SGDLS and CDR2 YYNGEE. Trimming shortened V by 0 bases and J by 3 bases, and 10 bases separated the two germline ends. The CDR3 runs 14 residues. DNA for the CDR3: TGTGCCAGCAGCGTAGCGGCAGGGAACTACGAGCAGTACTTC. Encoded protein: CASSVAAGNYEQYF. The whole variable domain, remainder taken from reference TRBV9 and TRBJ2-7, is DSGVTQTPKHLITATGQRVTLRCSPRSGDLSVYWYQQSLDQGLQFLIQYYNGEERAKGNILERFSAQQFPDLHSELNLSSLELGDSALYFCASSVAAGNYEQYFGPGTRLTVT.